These 15 T cell receptor beta chains were sequenced from one sample in a study of blood T cell repertoires in COVID-19. Sequencing was performed with immunoSEQ multiplex PCR; in TCRdb, only in-frame clones are kept and a portion is missing. The table lists 200,000 to 250,000 clones, around 86% of them singletons, with around 10% in the top ten. The specimen sequenced was PBMCs or T cells enriched from blood (not recorded which). The receptors were sampled from a woman aged 45 to 65 with acute COVID-19.

The V and J genes are TRBV7-2 and TRBJ1-5; 9 bases line up with TRBD1. The CDR3 sequence is 16 residues long. Germline V gives CDR1 SGHTA, CDR2 FQGNSA. The junction had 3 bases not matched to a gene; V was cut back by 0 bases and J by 3 bases. This CDR3 is CASSLATGGTNQPQHF. The CDR3 nucleotides read TGTGCCAGCAGCTTAGCGACAGGGGGAACCAATCAGCCCCAGCATTTT.

This rearrangement joins TRBV19 to TRBJ1-5; TRBD1 might be the D (6 bases). Germline V gene sequence: CDR1 LNHDA, CDR2 SQIVND (reference sequence). Trimming shortened V by 4 bases and J by 4 bases, and 11 bases separated the two germline ends. CDR3 length: 14 amino acids. CDR3: CASSTQGTNQPQHF. The CDR3 DNA reads as TGTGCCAGTAGTACCCAGGGGACAAATCAGCCCCAGCATTTT.

The chain uses TRBV4-3 and TRBJ1-4, with D uncertain. The CDR3 covers 14 residues. Between the trimmed V and J ends, which lost 4 bases and 3 bases, there was a span of 9 bases. Germline V gene sequence: CDR1 LGHNA, CDR2 YSLEER. The CDR3 DNA is TGCGCCAGCAGCCGGGAGGGTTCTAATGAAAAACTGTTTTTT. Protein product: CASSREGSNEKLFF.

The chain joins TRBV5-3 to TRBJ2-5; 7 nucleotides agree with TRBD2. TRBV5-3 is filed as an ORF, its function uncertain. The CDR3 spans 16 residues. The V and J ends lost 1 base and 5 bases, in that order; junction bases with no gene match: 11. The CDR3 region has the DNA TGTGCCAGAAGCTTGAAGGAGCGGGGAAAGCGGGAGACCCAGTACTTC. It yields the protein CARSLKERGKRETQYF.

Turning to this clone: This specimen includes other DNA sequences encoding the same CDR3. This chain connects TRBV5-1 to TRBJ2-5, with TRBD2 as a possible D gene (7 bases). Germline CDR1 is SGHRS and CDR2 is YFSETQ. This CDR3 is built from 13 residues. Trimming left V 2 bases short and J 5 bases short, with 10 bases between. CDR3 DNA: TGCGCCAGCAGCTTACAGGGAGGGGAGACCCAGTACTTC. Translation gives CASSLQGGETQYF.

The J gene is TRBJ2-1, the V gene TRBV6-2 or TRBV6-3; TRBD2 matches at 7 bases. The CDR3 is made up of 15 amino acids. Per germline, CDR1 MNHEY and CDR2 SVGEGT. Unmatched junction bases numbered 9, after V lost 2 bases and J lost 8 bases. The CDR3 coding sequence is TGTGCCAGCAGTTACGGAGCGGGATTTTCCTATGAGCAGTTCTTC. Amino acids: CASSYGAGFSYEQFF.

There are a few counts of this clone. At one end, the junction sequence differs from germline, possibly due to a read error. The J gene is TRBJ2-5, the V gene TRBV7-7; 7 bases are shared with TRBD2. This CDR3 is 15 amino acids long. Looked up from germline, CDR1 is SSHAT and CDR2 is FNYEAQ (reference sequence). The CDR3 sequence is CASSLRLAREETQYF. In nucleotides, the CDR3 is TGTGCTAGCAGCCTAAGACTAGCCAGGGAAGAGACCCAGTACTTC. Full variable domain (missing parts from reference TRBV7-7 and TRBJ2-5): GAGVSQSPRYKVTKRGQDVTLRCDPISSHATLYWYQQALGQGPEFLTYFNYEAQPDKSGLPSDRFSAERPEGSISTLTIQRTEQRDSAMYRCASSLRLAREETQYFGPGTRLLVL.

The V and J genes are TRBV4-3 and TRBJ2-3; no clear D gene. The CDR3 runs to 13 residues. Trimming pared 4 bases from V and 6 bases from J, leaving 11 bases between. Germline-derived CDR1 and CDR2 are LGHNA and YSLEER. CDR3 protein: CASSPLATDTQYF. Written as DNA, the CDR3 is TGCGCCAGCAGCCCCCTGGCCACGGATACGCAGTATTTT.

This clone was counted ten times or more. The rearrangement uses TRBV19 and TRBJ1-6, with TRBD1 matching 7 bases. From germline, CDR1 is LNHDA and CDR2 SQIVND (reference sequence). The CDR3 covers 14 residues. V dropped 5 bases and J dropped 6; count of bases not matched to a gene: 4. CDR3 residues: CASSLRQGNSPLHF. DNA for the CDR3: TGTGCCAGTAGTCTCAGACAGGGTAATTCACCCCTCCACTTT.

The V gene is TRBV15, the J gene TRBJ1-4; 9 nucleotides line up with TRBD1. This CDR3 comprises 17 residues. Trimming cost V 5 bases and J 8 bases; bases outside gene matches: 15. CDR1 LNHNV and CDR2 YYDKDF come from the germline V gene (reference sequence). CDR3 bases: TGTGCCACCAGCGCACCACGCCCCCGGGACAGGGTGGAAAAACTGTTTTTT. Its translation: CATSAPRPRDRVEKLFF.

This chain links TRBV3-1 (or the pseudogene TRBV3-2) with TRBJ2-5; possible D gene TRBD2, 5 bases. V shed 1 base and J shed 4 bases, with 16 bases lying between them. The CDR3 has 16 residues. Looked up from germline, CDR1 is LGHDT and CDR2 is YNNKEL (reference sequence). CDR3 in DNA: TGTGCCAGCAGCCAAGTGTATGAGGGAGCGGCAGAGACCCAGTACTTC. This encodes CASSQVYEGAAETQYF.

The CDR3 sequence is CASSPRQTSGRLGTDTQYF. The CDR3 DNA sequence: TGTGCCAGTAGTCCGCGACAAACTAGCGGGAGGTTGGGCACAGATACGCAGTATTTT. The chain couples TRBV19 to TRBJ2-3, with 12 nucleotides matching TRBD2. Germline V gene sequence: CDR1 LNHDA, CDR2 SQIVND (reference sequence). The CDR3 contains 19 residues. J gave up 1 base and V 5 bases, and 13 bases lay outside the gene matches.

This rearrangement joins TRBV18 to TRBJ2-5, with TRBD1 matching over 9 bases. CDR1 is KGHSH and CDR2 is LQKENI in the germline V gene. V dropped 0 bases and J dropped 4; count of bases not matched to a gene: 6. The CDR3 sequence is 16 residues long. The CDR3 is CASSPPRQGQGETQYF. The CDR3 DNA reads as TGTGCCAGCTCACCACCGAGGCAGGGACAGGGAGAGACCCAGTACTTC.

Only one count was recorded for this clone. This chain uses TRBV18 with TRBJ2-7; D possibly corresponds to TRBD2 (6 bases). Germline loops: CDR1 KGHSH, CDR2 LQKENI. This CDR3 contains 16 residues. V gave up 0 bases and J gave up 2 bases, with 14 bases separating them. The CDR3 DNA follows: TGTGCCAGCTCACCACCCGCTGGTCAGCGGGCCTACGAGCAGTACTTC. Amino acid sequence: CASSPPAGQRAYEQYF. Together with reference TRBV18 and TRBJ2-7, the CDR3 gives the full variable domain: NAGVMQNPRHLVRRRGQEARLRCSPMKGHSHVYWYRQLPEEGLKFMVYLQKENIIDESGMPKERFSAEFPKEGPSILRIQQVVRGDSAAYFCASSPPAGQRAYEQYFGPGTRLTVT.

The gene calls are TRBV28 and TRBJ1-2, with 7 bases lining up with TRBD1. The CDR3 loop spans 14 amino acids. Germline assignment: CDR1 MDHEN and CDR2 SYDVKM. J gave up 4 bases and V 6 bases, and 8 bases lay outside the gene matches. CDR3: CASRAPDRIYGYTF. CDR3 nucleotide sequence: TGTGCCAGCAGGGCACCGGACAGGATCTATGGCTACACCTTC.